Listed here are 22 T cell receptor beta chains from one sample, sequenced in a study of early T cells in non-severe SARS-CoV-2 infection (dated by TCRdb to the early 2020s). Library generation was performed with 5' RACE. This sample was sequenced with a NextSeq 500. Using fastp trimming at Q25 and MiXCR clonotype assembly, TCRdb reanalyzed the public sequencing data and kept in-frame beta chains. Rows with one shared CDR3 protein collapse into an entry with the most common genes and DNA. This sample has around 48,000 distinct CDR3 sequences in its table, and about 13% of those were observed once. 10% to 13% of the sample rests with the top ten. Material for sequencing was whole blood. The source is an adult who was a healthcare worker with PCR-confirmed SARS-CoV-2 infection or an uninfected control (not recorded which).

This clonotype has at least ten counts. The chain joins TRBV3-1 to TRBJ1-3; D not resolved. CDR3 length equals 14 residues. V was trimmed by 1 base and J by 0 bases, leaving 4 bases between them. CDR1 LGHDT and CDR2 YNNKEL come from the germline V gene (reference sequence). This CDR3 is CASSQGLSGNTIYF. The DNA of the CDR3 is TGTGCCAGCAGCCAAGGCCTCTCTGGAAACACCATATATTTT. Full variable domain (outside the CDR3, taken from reference TRBV3-1 and TRBJ1-3): DTAVSQTPKYLVTQMGNDKSIKCEQNLGHDTMYWYKQDSKKFLKIMFSYNNKELIINETVPNRFSPKSPDKAHLNLHINSLELGDSAVYFCASSQGLSGNTIYFGEGSWLTVV.

There are a few counts of this clonotype. V usage is TRBV7-2 and J usage is TRBJ1-1; no firm D call. CDR1 SGHTA and CDR2 FQGNSA come from the germline V gene. Trimming pared 1 base from V and 4 bases from J, leaving 13 bases between. The CDR3 contains 15 residues. CDR3 region: CASSLDPGIGTEAFF. CDR3 in DNA: TGTGCCAGCAGCTTAGATCCGGGGATAGGCACTGAAGCTTTCTTT. Full variable domain (rest looked up from reference TRBV7-2 and TRBJ1-1): GAGVSQSPSNKVTEKGKDVELRCDPISGHTALYWYRQSLGQGLEFLIYFQGNSAPDKSGLPSDRFSAERTGGSVSTLTIQRTQQEDSAVYLCASSLDPGIGTEAFFGQGTRLTVV.

This clonotype was seen ten or more times. Its ends do not fully match the called genes, so a read error is possible. The chain employs TRBV3-1 and TRBJ1-1; D is undetermined. Germline V gene lookup returns CDR1 LGHDT and CDR2 YNNKEL (reference sequence). This CDR3 region has 16 residues. The CDR3 DNA reads TGTGCCAGCAGCCGAAGGAAGGGATCAAGAGGCACTGAAGTTTTCTTT. Protein product: CASSRRKGSRGTEVFF. Complete variable domain (other parts from reference TRBV3-1 and TRBJ1-1): DTAVSQTPKYLVTQMGNDKSIKCEQNLGHDTMYWYKQDSKKFLKIMFSYNNKELIINETVPNRFSPKSPDKAHLNLHINSLELGDSAVYFCASSRRKGSRGTEVFFGQGTRLTVV.

This clonotype was recorded at least ten times. This chain joins TRBV29-1 and TRBJ2-1, with D perhaps matching TRBD2 (5 bases). The germline V gene has CDR1 SQVTM and CDR2 ANQGSEA. Trimming stripped 2 bases from V and 4 bases from J, with 12 bases between. This CDR3 region has 14 residues. The CDR3: CSVELLAPYNEQFF. CDR3 nucleotides: TGCAGCGTTGAACTTCTAGCTCCTTACAATGAGCAGTTCTTC.

This chain links TRBV21-1 with TRBJ1-3; the DNA was not used to check the table's D call, TRBD1. TRBV21-1 is an annotated pseudogene. The CDR3 contains 15 residues. The CDR3 DNA reads as TGTGCCAGCAGCAACACAGGGAACATTGGAAACACCATATATTTT. It is translated as CASSNTGNIGNTIYF.

V usage is TRBV29-1 and J usage is TRBJ2-7; unclear D gene. This CDR3 has 14 residues. V was trimmed by 4 bases and J by 1 base, leaving 14 bases between them. The germline CDR1 and CDR2 sequences are SQVTM and ANQGSEA. CDR3 in amino acids: CSVGQVGLSYEQYF. The DNA for the CDR3 is TGCAGCGTTGGACAAGTCGGGTTATCCTACGAGCAGTACTTC.

This clonotype was seen repeatedly, ten times or more. The J gene is TRBJ1-2, the V gene TRBV3-1, with D possibly TRBD1 on 5 matching bases. Per germline, CDR1 LGHDT and CDR2 YNNKEL (reference sequence). Between the trimmed V and J ends, which lost 1 base and 6 bases, there was a span of 6 bases. The CDR3 loop spans 12 amino acids. The CDR3: CASSQGQNGYTF. CDR3 in DNA: TGTGCCAGCAGCCAAGGACAGAATGGCTACACCTTC.

This clonotype was observed many times. The chain joins TRBV6-2 or TRBV6-3 to TRBJ2-5; D is ambiguous. The CDR3 is 14 residues long. CDR1 is MNHEY, CDR2 SVGEGT, per germline. V shed 7 bases and J shed 5 bases, with 17 bases lying between them. In nucleotides, the CDR3 is TGTGCCAGCAACCCCCCTCGGAGTGGGGAGACCCAGTACTTC. Translating gives CASNPPRSGETQYF.

This clonotype was detected ten times or more. This chain connects TRBV2 to TRBJ2-3; the match to TRBD2 covers 12 bases. This CDR3 has 15 amino acids. Germline assignment: CDR1 SNHLY and CDR2 FYNNEI. V was clipped by 7 bases and J by 4 bases; unmatched bases: 6. The CDR3 sequence: CASNRLAGVADTQYF. The CDR3 region has the DNA TGTGCCAGCAATCGACTAGCGGGAGTGGCAGATACGCAGTATTTT.

For this clonotype: The junction shows a germline mismatch at one end, possibly a read error. The V and J genes are TRBV5-6 and TRBJ2-6; D is ambiguous. The CDR3 runs 15 residues. Germline V gene data show CDR1 as SGHDT and CDR2 as YYEEEE. As DNA, the CDR3 is TGTGTCAGCAGCTTGGGCCGCTCTGGGGCCAACGTCCTGACTTTC. Its protein product is CVSSLGRSGANVLTF. The whole variable domain, remainder taken from reference TRBV5-6 and TRBJ2-6, is DAGVTQSPTHLIKTRGQQVTLRCSPKSGHDTVSWYQQALGQGPQFIFQYYEEEERQRGNFPDRFSGHQFPNYSSELNVNALLLGDSALYLCVSSLGRSGANVLTFGAGSRLTVL.

The count of this clonotype is one. Just one base apart from a much larger clone, this may be a read error. The rearrangement links TRBV6-2 or TRBV6-3 to TRBJ2-7; 7 bases agree with TRBD2. This CDR3 comprises 14 residues. Per the germline V gene, CDR1 is MNHEY and CDR2 is SVGEGT. V gave up 5 bases and J gave up 2 bases; unmatched junction bases: 6. This CDR3 is CASSRSGGPYEQYF. Here the CDR3 DNA reads TGTGCCAGCAGTCGGTCGGGAGGCCCCTACGAGCAGTACTTC.

The V gene is TRBV20-1, the J gene TRBJ2-5, with TRBD2 matching over 10 bases. J gave up 3 bases and V 6 bases, and 4 bases lay outside the gene matches. Germline CDR1 and CDR2: DFQATT and SNEGSKA (reference sequence). The CDR3 is 13 amino acids. CDR3 in amino acids: CSAGTSAEETQYF. CDR3 DNA: TGCAGTGCCGGGACTAGCGCCGAAGAGACCCAGTACTTC.

This clonotype came up many times. The chain links TRBV19 to TRBJ1-2; tentatively, D is TRBD1 (5 bases). V dropped 3 bases and J dropped 5 bases, with 19 bases sitting between them. This CDR3 has 16 residues. Germline V gene lookup returns CDR1 LNHDA and CDR2 SQIVND (reference sequence). The CDR3 bases are TGTGCCAGTAGTATTAACCCCCTCGGGGGGGGATATGGCTACACCTTC. It translates to CASSINPLGGGYGYTF.

This clonotype came up a few times. This chain links TRBV28 with TRBJ2-7, with D uncertain. The V end was cut by 6 bases, the J end by 2 bases, with 11 bases between. The CDR3 is 13 residues long. Germline CDR1 reads MDHEN; CDR2 reads SYDVKM. The CDR3 DNA sequence: TGTGCCAGCAGGAGGACGGCTACCTACGAGCAGTACTTC. It yields the protein CASRRTATYEQYF.

In its sample, this clonotype was seen many times. The chain carries TRBV11-2 and TRBJ2-1; TRBD1 might be the D (5 bases). V gave up 8 bases and J gave up 7 bases, with 21 bases separating them. CDR1 and CDR2 from the germline V gene are SGHAT and FQNNGV. The CDR3 contains 15 residues. The CDR3 region is CASAQGQAWVNEQFF. CDR3 DNA sequence: TGTGCCAGCGCCCAGGGTCAGGCTTGGGTGAATGAGCAGTTCTTC.

The chain joins TRBV29-1 to TRBJ1-1, with D uncertain. The CDR3 runs to 10 residues. CDR1 is SQVTM, CDR2 ANQGSEA, per germline. The ends were cut back, 7 bases at V and 3 bases at J, with 6 bases in the middle. CDR3 amino acids: CSDGDTEAFF. CDR3 nucleotide sequence: TGCAGCGACGGTGACACTGAAGCTTTCTTT.

This clonotype was observed at least ten times. This chain links TRBV12-3 or TRBV12-4 with TRBJ1-5, with 8 positions matching TRBD1. The trim removed 5 bases at V and 4 bases at J, leaving 7 bases unmatched. There are 15 residues in the CDR3. The CDR3 nucleotides are TGTGCCAGCAGTCTCTCGACAGGGGTAAATCAGCCCCAGCATTTT. This translates into CASSLSTGVNQPQHF.

The genes are TRBV29-1 and TRBJ2-1; D is perhaps TRBD2 (5 bases). The V gene lost 1 base and the J gene lost 12 bases, with 13 bases spanning the gap. The CDR3 consists of 12 residues. Germline CDR1 SQVTM, CDR2 ANQGSEA. Written as DNA, the CDR3 is TGCAGCGTTGAAGCAGGACTTCTGAGGCAGTTCTTC. Protein product: CSVEAGLLRQFF.

V gene TRBV28 combines with J gene TRBJ1-1; 8 positions agree with TRBD1. The CDR3 covers 14 residues. Trimming took 4 bases from V and 8 from J; bases not matched to a gene: 9. Germline V gene lookup returns CDR1 MDHEN and CDR2 SYDVKM. The CDR3 loop is CASSSYTTGAEAFF. The CDR3 DNA reads TGTGCCAGCAGTTCCTATACGACAGGGGCGGAAGCTTTCTTT.

The chain carries TRBV7-9 and TRBJ1-1, with 9 positions matching TRBD1. This CDR3 region has 14 residues. The germline CDR1 and CDR2 sequences are SEHNR and FQNEAQ (reference sequence). The V and J ends lost 5 bases and 5 bases, in that order; junction bases with no gene match: 6. CDR3 in amino acids: CASSAQGARTEAFF. The CDR3 coding sequence is TGTGCCAGCAGCGCACAGGGGGCTCGGACTGAAGCTTTCTTT.

This clonotype was picked up many times. This chain connects TRBV6-5 to TRBJ2-2; a weak D match, TRBD1 (6 bases). This CDR3 has 15 residues. V was shortened by 5 bases and J by 1 base, with 11 bases between the two germline ends. The germline gives CDR1 MNHEY, CDR2 SVGAGI. CDR3: CASSRDTQNTGELFF. The CDR3 bases are TGTGCCAGCAGTCGGGACACTCAGAACACCGGGGAGCTGTTTTTT.

This clonotype came up a few times. The J gene is TRBJ2-1, the V gene TRBV20-1, with 8 bases aligning to TRBD2. The CDR3 sequence is 15 residues long. Germline lookup yields CDR1 DFQATT and CDR2 SNEGSKA (reference sequence). Trimming cost V 5 bases and J 4 bases; bases outside gene matches: 10. The CDR3 loop is CSAQIAGTPYNEQFF. CDR3 nucleotides: TGCAGTGCTCAAATAGCGGGAACGCCTTACAATGAGCAGTTCTTC.